The next 3 T cell receptor beta chains were all read from a single sample in a study of blood T cell repertoires in COVID-19. Method: immunoSEQ multiplex PCR; TCRdb's copy keeps in-frame clones and lacks some. The sample shows under 400,000 clones, about nine tenths of them seen only once. Sequencing was carried out using peripheral blood. The receptors stem from a woman in her twenties or thirties with COVID-19, enrolled during active disease.

This rearrangement joins TRBV19 to TRBJ1-2, with 7 bases that match TRBD1. The CDR3 runs 16 residues. The trim removed 6 bases at V and 0 bases at J, leaving 10 bases unmatched. Germline CDR1 reads LNHDA; CDR2 reads SQIVND (reference sequence). CDR3 protein: CASSPRGTETNYGYTF. Here the CDR3 DNA reads TGTGCCAGTAGCCCCAGAGGGACAGAAACTAACTATGGCTACACCTTC.

This clone has only a few counts. The chain joins TRBV7-8 to TRBJ1-1, with D perhaps matching TRBD1 (5 bases). The CDR3 has 15 amino acids. Trimming left V 6 bases short and J 1 base short, with 15 bases between. Germline V CDR1 and CDR2: SGHVS, FQNEAQ. Written as DNA, the CDR3 is TGTGCCAGCAGTGATAGACGGGGGACGAACACTGAAGCTTTCTTT. Its translation is CASSDRRGTNTEAFF. The full variable domain, its missing parts supplied by reference TRBV7-8 and TRBJ1-1, is GAGVSQSPRYKVAKRGQDVALRCDPISGHVSLFWYQQALGQGPEFLTYFQNEAQLDKSGLPSDRFFAERPEGSVSTLKIQRTQQEDSAVYLCASSDRRGTNTEAFFGQGTRLTVV.

V is TRBV6-1 and J is TRBJ2-7; D possibly corresponds to TRBD1 (6 bases). Germline CDR1 MNHNS, CDR2 SASEGT. The CDR3 consists of 18 residues. The ends were cut back, 0 bases at V and 6 bases at J, with 24 bases in the middle. CDR3 DNA sequence: TGTGCCAGCAGTGAAGCCCCGGCGGTGACAGGTCGCCCTCTCGAGCAGTACTTC. Translated, it gives CASSEAPAVTGRPLEQYF.